This T cell receptor beta chain is drawn from a study of blood T cell repertoires in COVID-19 (dated by TCRdb to 2018 to 2021). Notes on the research overall: Samples covering the acute and convalescent phases of COVID-19 were provided by collaborators in the United States, Italy and Spain. The material from the prospective study consisted of cDNA or gDNA derived from T cells, B-cell-depleted T cells, or PBMCs. Deeply sampled blood TCRbeta repertoires from subjects exposed to, actively infected with, or recovered from COVID-19 were included in the dataset. A freely available public database, intended as a resource for researchers studying the immune response to SARS-CoV-2, is where the repertoires were released. Samples came from the ongoing ImmuneRACE study (first 160 participants) plus 1,254 subjects from 6 global collaborators. Nearly every sample came with metadata listing a de-identified subject ID, COVID-19 status, age in years and sex. Where available, HLA class I and class II types were obtained from metadata supplied by the sample provider rather than from assay-based typing. The full study reports these points: The quantity of clinical and demographic metadata differed by source and by participant and was supplied without curation.

In the prospective study, participants were 18 to 89 years old, resided in about two dozen geographic areas of the United States, and were enrolled through a virtual design. In the prospective study, participants were assigned to cohorts based on the clinical history participants reported in a screening survey and a study questionnaire. ImmuneRACE Cohort 3 recovered participants were defined by two consecutive negative NP/OP PCR tests, healthcare professional clearance, or symptom resolution. In the prospective study, whole blood, serum and a nasopharyngeal or oropharyngeal swab were collected from each participant by mobile phlebotomists. Over an approximately two-month period, participants in the prospective study had the option of providing additional blood draws and questionnaires. Before DNA extraction, prospective study blood samples were shipped either frozen or at room temperature. The CDR3, cysteine through phenylalanine, is 14 amino acids long. Solely the CDR3 DNA is kept, with 42 bases framed from the first base. For CDR1 and CDR2, the germline V gene lists SQVTM and ANQGSEA. Trimming takes 4 bases off V and 6 bases off J; junction bases not matched to a gene: 10.

For this clone: What antigen it recognizes has not been identified. No much larger clone exists at a distance of one base, and base qualities are not known.

TCRbeta CDR3 regions were amplified from genomic DNA by means of the immunoSEQ Assay, a bias-controlled multiplex PCR. Regarding the original processing steps: The number of nucleated cells in each sample was estimated by amplification of reference gene primers within the assay. To quantify the absolute abundance of each unique TCRbeta CDR3 rearrangement, sequence reads were collapsed and filtered. For each sample, productive Simpson clonality was calculated as the square root of Simpson's diversity index over productive rearrangements. TCRdb carries this immuneACCESS record with in-frame sequences only. Its versions omit some clonotypes, under half of them owing to an unresolved V gene in the studies checked, with the rest unexplained. From that table come the V and J calls and clone size; the DNA was used to work out D and trimming. The sample table lists under 200,000 clones, roughly 84% of them with a count of one. The ten largest clones take up roughly 8% of the sample.

The sequenced sample consisted of PBMCs or T cells enriched from blood (not recorded which). The V and J segments used are TRBV29-1 and TRBJ2-7, with 9 bases matching TRBD1. The clonotype was recovered from a woman between 50 and 59 years old who had recovered from COVID-19. The DNA is as follows: TGCAGCGTTGGATCCCCAGACAGGGGGTTCGAGCAGTACTTC. Translated, it gives CSVGSPDRGFEQYF.